This TCR beta chain comes out of a study of blood T cell repertoires in COVID-19. The repertoire was sequenced with immunoSEQ multiplex PCR; TCRdb's copy has only in-frame clones and lacks some. Altogether about 45,000 clones are present, approximately 86% being singletons, with the ten largest covering about 31%. In germline, CDR1 is SGHNT, CDR2 YYREEE (reference sequence). The CDR3 loop spans 14 amino acids. J gave up 5 bases and V 3 bases, and 5 bases lay outside the gene matches. The sequenced sample was peripheral blood. This TCR derives from a woman aged 80 or over with acute or convalescent COVID-19. The rearrangement uses TRBV5-4 and TRBJ2-3; 8 bases map to TRBD2. The CDR3 DNA follows: TGTGCCAGCAGCTCGGGAGGGCCGGGAGATACGCAGTATTTT. Its translation: CASSSGGPGDTQYF. The whole variable domain, remainder taken from reference TRBV5-4 and TRBJ2-3, is ETGVTQSPTHLIKTRGQQVTLRCSSQSGHNTVSWYQQALGQGPQFIFQYYREEENGRGNFPPRFSGLQFPNYSSELNVNALELDDSALYLCASSSGGPGDTQYFGPGTRLTVL.